This T cell receptor beta chain derives from a study of CD8+ T cells in alopecia areata. Study observations and caveats: Lesional scalp, notably in alopecia totalis/universalis, had clonality above that of normal scalp.

The CDR3 contains 12 residues. The germline V gene encodes CDR1 SGHTA and CDR2 FQGNSA. V lost 0 bases and J 10 bases, leaving 9 bases between the germline ends. Sequencing used cDNA as its template, made by extracting RNA and reverse transcribing it. Data came from immunoSEQ multiplex PCR; TCRdb stores just in-frame clones and leaves some out. The data contain over 120,000 clones, around 58% of them seen just once; the ten biggest clones take up under 7.5%. This clone was counted only a few times. Its antigen is not identified. This sequence originates from a human donor with alopecia areata. The chain carries TRBV7-2 and TRBJ1-2; D unclear. This material consisted of CD4+ T cells sorted from blood, taken at week 0. The CDR3 here is CASSLAGGAYTF. The CDR3 region has the DNA TGTGCCAGCAGCTTAGCAGGAGGAGCCTACACCTTC.